This TCR beta chain came from a study of beta chain features in type 1 diabetes. The ends lost 4 bases at V and 0 bases at J; junction bases unmatched: 6. Germline CDR1 SGHRS, CDR2 YFSETQ. The length of the CDR3 is 15 residues. In this sample, this clone turned up a few times. Since all of the isolated RNA was reverse transcribed, expressed TCRB transcripts were what got sequenced. TCRdb keeps only in-frame clones here, not all; method: immunoSEQ multiplex PCR. The sample holds 160,000 or so clones, less than 9.5% seen once. The sequencing input was central memory CD4+ T cells from blood. This sequence joins TRBV5-1 and TRBJ1-1, with 7 bases matching TRBD1. This sequence originates from a woman between 18 and 29 years old in good health. CDR3 coding DNA: TGCGCCAGCAGCCTATCGGGACAGATGAACACTGAAGCTTTCTTT. It translates to CASSLSGQMNTEAFF.